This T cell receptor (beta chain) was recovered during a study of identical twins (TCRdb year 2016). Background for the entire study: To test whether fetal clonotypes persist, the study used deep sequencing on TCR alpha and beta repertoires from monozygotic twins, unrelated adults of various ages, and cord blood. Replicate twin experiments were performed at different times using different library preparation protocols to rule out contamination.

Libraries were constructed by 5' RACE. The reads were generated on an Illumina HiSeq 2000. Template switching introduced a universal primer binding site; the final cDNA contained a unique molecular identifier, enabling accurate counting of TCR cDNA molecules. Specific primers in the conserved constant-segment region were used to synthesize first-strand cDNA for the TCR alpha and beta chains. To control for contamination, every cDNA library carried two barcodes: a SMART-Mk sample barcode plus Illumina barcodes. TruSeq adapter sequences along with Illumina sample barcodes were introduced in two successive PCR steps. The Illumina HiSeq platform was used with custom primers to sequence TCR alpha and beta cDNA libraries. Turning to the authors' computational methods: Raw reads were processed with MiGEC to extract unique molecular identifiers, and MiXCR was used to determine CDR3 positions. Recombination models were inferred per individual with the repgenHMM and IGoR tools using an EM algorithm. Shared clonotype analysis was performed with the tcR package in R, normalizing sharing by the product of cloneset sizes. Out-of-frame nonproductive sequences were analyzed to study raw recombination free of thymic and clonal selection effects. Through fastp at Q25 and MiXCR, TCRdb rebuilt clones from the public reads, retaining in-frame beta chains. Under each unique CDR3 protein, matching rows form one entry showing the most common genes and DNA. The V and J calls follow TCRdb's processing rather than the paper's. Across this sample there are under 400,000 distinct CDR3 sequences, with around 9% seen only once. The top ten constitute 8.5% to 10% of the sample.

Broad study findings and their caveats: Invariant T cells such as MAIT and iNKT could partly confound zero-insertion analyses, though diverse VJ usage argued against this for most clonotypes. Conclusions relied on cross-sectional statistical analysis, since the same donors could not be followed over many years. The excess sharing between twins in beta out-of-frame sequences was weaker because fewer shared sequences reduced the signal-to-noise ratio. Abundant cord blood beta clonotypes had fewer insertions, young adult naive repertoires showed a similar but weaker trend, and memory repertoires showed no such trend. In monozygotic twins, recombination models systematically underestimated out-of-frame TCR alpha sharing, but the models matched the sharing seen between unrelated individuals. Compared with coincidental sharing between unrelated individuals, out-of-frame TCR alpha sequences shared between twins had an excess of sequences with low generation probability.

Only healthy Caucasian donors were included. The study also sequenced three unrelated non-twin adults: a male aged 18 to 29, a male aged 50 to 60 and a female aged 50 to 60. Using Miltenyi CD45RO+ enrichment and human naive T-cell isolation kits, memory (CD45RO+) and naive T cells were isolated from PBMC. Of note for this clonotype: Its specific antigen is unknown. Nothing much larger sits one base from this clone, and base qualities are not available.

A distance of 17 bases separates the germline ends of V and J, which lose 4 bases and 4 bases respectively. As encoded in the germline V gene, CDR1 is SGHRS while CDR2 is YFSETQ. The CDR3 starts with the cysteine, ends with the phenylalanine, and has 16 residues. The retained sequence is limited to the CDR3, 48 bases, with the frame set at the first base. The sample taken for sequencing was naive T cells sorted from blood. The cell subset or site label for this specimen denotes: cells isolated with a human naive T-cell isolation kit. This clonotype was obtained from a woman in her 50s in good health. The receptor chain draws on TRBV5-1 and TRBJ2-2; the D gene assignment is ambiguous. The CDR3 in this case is CASSPAFGSGTGELFF. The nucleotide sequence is TGCGCCAGCAGCCCGGCTTTCGGGTCCGGCACCGGGGAGCTGTTTTTT.